The clone carrying this T cell receptor (beta chain) was seen only a few times. The data were obtained in a study of T cell changes during pregnancy in multiple sclerosis. TCRdb's copy holds only in-frame clones and misses some; the assay was immunoSEQ multiplex PCR. The table includes tens of thousands of clones, approximately 94% detected once. Looked up from germline, CDR1 is MNHEY and CDR2 is SMNVEV (reference sequence). V lost 5 bases to trimming and J lost 6 bases, with 16 bases between them. CDR3 length equals 14 residues. The receptor was isolated from a female donor with multiple sclerosis, enrolled in a pregnancy study. The material was peripheral blood, obtained in the third trimester of pregnancy. This chain uses TRBV27 with TRBJ1-1, with D possibly TRBD1 on 5 matching bases. DNA for the CDR3: TGTGCCAGCAGTCCCTGGGGACGGGAGGCTGAAGCTTTCTTT. It specifies CASSPWGREAEAFF.